The count of the clone carrying this TCR beta chain is one. The record originates from a study of blood T cell repertoires in COVID-19. Authors' methods: Estimation of nucleated cell counts relied on the amplification of reference gene primers. The protocol was immunoSEQ multiplex PCR, while the TCRdb copy is restricted to in-frame clones and leaves out a portion. Clonal size and the V and J genes are those of that table, whereas D and trimming came from the DNA. This sample yields over 130,000 clones, of which 80% to 90% are seen a single time; less than 3.5% belongs to the top ten. V was trimmed by 3 bases and J by 11 bases, leaving 13 bases between them. This CDR3 is built from 12 residues. The germline V gene has CDR1 LGHDT and CDR2 YNNKEL (reference sequence).

Sequencing input: peripheral blood. The clonotype comes from a man between 65 and 79 years old with acute or convalescent COVID-19. This sequence joins TRBV3-1 (or the pseudogene TRBV3-2) and TRBJ1-2; no reliable D call. The CDR3 coding sequence is TGTGCCAGCAGCCAGAGGACTTTTTGGTACACCTTC. Encoded protein: CASSQRTFWYTF.